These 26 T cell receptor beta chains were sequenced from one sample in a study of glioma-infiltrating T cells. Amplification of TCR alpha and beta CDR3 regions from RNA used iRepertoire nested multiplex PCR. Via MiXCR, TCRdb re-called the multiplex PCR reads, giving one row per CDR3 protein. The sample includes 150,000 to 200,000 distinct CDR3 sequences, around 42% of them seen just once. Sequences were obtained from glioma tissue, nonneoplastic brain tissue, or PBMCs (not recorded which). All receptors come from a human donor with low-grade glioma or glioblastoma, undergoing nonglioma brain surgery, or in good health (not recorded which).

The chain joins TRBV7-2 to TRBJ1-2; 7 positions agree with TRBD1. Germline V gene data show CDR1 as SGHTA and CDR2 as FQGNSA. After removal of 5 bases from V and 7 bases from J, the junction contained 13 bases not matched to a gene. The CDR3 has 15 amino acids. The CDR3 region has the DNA TGTGCCAGCAGCCCCCAGACAGGGACCCTTCCTGGCTACACCTTC. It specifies CASSPQTGTLPGYTF.

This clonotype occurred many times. CDR3 sequence reads: CSARDASTDTQYF. Here the CDR3 DNA reads TGCAGTGCGCGGGACGCCAGCACAGATACGCAGTATTTT. This chain joins TRBV20-1 and TRBJ2-3, with TRBD2 as a possible D gene (6 bases). V lost 6 bases and J 0 bases, leaving 10 bases between the germline ends. Germline V gene lookup returns CDR1 DFQATT and CDR2 SNEGSKA (reference sequence). The length of the CDR3 is 13 residues.

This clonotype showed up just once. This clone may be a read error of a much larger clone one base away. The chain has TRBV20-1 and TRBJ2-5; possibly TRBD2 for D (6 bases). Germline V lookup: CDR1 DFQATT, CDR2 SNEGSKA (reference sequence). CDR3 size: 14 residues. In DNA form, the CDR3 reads TGCAGTGTTAGAGAACTAGCAGTTAAGGAGACCCAGTACTTC. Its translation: CSVRELAVKETQYF.

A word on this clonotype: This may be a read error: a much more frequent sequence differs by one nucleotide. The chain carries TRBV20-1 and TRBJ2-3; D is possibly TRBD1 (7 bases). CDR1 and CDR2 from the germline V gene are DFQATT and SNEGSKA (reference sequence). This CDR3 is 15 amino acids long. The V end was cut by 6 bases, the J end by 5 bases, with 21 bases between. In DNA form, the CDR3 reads TGCAGTGCGGTCGACAGGGTCCTCGGGGGAGATACGCAGTATTTT. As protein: CSAVDRVLGGDTQYF.

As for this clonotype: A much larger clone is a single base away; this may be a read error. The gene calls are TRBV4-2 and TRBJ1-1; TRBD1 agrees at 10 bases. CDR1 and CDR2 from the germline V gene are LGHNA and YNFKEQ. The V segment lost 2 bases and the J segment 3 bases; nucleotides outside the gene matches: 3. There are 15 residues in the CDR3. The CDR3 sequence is CASSQSGQGDTEAFF. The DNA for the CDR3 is TGTGCCAGCAGCCAATCCGGACAGGGGGACACTGAAGCTTTCTTT.

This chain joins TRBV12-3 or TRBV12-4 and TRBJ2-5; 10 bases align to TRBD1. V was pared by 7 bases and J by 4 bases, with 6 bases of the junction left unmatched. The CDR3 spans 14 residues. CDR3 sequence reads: CASTGQGDGETQYF. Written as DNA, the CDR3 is TGTGCCAGCACCGGACAGGGGGACGGAGAGACCCAGTACTTC.

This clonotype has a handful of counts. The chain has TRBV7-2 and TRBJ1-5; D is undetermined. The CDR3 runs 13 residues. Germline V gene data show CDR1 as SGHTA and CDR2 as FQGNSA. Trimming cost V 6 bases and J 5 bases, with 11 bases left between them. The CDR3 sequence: CASSVELDQPQHF. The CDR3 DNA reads TGTGCCAGCAGTGTAGAGCTGGATCAGCCCCAGCATTTT.

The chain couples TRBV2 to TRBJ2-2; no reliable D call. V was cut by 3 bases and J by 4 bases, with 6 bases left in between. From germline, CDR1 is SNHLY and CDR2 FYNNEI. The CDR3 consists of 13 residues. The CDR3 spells CASSEVRTGELFF. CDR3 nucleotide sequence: TGTGCCAGCAGTGAGGTCCGCACCGGGGAGCTGTTTTTT.

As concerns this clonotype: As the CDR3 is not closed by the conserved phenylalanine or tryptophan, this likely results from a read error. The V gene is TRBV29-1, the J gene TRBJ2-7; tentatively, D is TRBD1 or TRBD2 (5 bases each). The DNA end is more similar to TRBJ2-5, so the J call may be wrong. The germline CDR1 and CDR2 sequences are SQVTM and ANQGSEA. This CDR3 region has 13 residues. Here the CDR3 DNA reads TGCAGCGTTGAACGGCAGGGAGAAGGGACCCAGTACTTA. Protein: CSVERQGEGTQYL.

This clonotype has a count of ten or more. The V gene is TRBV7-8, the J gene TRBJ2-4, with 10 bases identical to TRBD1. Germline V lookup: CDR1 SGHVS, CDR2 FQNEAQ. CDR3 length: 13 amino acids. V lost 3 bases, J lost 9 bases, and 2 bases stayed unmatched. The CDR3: CASSLDRGVIQYF. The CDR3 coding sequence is TGTGCCAGCAGCTTGGACAGGGGGGTCATTCAGTACTTC.

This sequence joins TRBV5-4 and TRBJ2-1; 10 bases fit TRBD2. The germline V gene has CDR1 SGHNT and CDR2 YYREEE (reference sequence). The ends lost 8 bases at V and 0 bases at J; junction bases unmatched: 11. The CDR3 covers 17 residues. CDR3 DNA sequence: TGTGCCAGAAGGCAAGCGGGAGGGTCGAGCTCCTACAATGAGCAGTTCTTC. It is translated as CARRQAGGSSSYNEQFF.

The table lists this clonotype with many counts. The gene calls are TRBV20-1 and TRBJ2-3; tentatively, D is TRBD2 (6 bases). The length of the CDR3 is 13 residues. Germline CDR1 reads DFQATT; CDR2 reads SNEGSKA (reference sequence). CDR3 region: CSVPGLSTDTQYF. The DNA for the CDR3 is TGCAGCGTACCGGGACTTAGCACAGATACGCAGTATTTT.

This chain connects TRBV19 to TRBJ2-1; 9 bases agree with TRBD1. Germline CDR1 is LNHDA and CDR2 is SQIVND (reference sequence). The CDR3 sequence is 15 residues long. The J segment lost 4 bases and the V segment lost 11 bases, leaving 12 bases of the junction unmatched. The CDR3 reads CARVLGTGRYNEQFF. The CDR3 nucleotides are TGTGCCCGAGTCCTCGGGACAGGGAGGTACAATGAGCAGTTCTTC.

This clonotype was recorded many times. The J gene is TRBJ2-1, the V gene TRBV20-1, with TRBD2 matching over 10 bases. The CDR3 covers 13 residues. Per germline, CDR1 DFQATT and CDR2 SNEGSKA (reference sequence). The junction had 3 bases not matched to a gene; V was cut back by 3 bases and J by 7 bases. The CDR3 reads CSARGLARNEQFF. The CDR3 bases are TGCAGTGCTAGGGGACTAGCGCGGAATGAGCAGTTCTTC.

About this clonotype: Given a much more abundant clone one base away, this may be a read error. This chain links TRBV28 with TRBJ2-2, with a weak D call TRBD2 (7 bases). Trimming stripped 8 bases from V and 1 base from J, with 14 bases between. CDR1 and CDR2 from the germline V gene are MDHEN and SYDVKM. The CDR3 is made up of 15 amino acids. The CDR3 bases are TGTGCCAGCGGGGGGGGCATCATGAACACCGGGGAGCTGTTTTTT. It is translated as CASGGGIMNTGELFF. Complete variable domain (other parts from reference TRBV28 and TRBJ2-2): DVKVTQSSRYLVKRTGEKVFLECVQDMDHENMFWYRQDPGLGLRLIYFSYDVKMKEKGDIPEGYSVSREKKERFSLILESASTNQTSMYLCASGGGIMNTGELFFGEGSRLTVL.

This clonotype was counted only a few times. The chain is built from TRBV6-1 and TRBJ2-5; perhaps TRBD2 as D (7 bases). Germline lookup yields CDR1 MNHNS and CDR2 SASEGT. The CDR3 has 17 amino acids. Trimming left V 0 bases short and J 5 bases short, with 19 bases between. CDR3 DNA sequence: TGTGCCAGCAGTGAAGCGCTTCTAGGGGGGGCCGCGGAGACCCAGTACTTC. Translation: CASSEALLGGAAETQYF.

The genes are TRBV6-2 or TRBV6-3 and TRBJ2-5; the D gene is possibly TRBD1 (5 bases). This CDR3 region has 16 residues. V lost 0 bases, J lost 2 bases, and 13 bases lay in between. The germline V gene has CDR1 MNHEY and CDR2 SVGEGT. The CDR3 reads CASSYSQDTQQETQYF. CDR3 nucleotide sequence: TGTGCCAGCAGTTACTCGCAGGACACCCAACAAGAGACCCAGTACTTC.

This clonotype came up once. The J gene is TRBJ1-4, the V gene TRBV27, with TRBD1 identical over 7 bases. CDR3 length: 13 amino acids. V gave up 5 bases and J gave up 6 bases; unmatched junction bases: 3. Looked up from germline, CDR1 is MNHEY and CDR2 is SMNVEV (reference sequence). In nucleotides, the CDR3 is TGTGCCAGCAGTGGGACAGTGGATGAAAAACTGTTTTTT. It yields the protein CASSGTVDEKLFF.

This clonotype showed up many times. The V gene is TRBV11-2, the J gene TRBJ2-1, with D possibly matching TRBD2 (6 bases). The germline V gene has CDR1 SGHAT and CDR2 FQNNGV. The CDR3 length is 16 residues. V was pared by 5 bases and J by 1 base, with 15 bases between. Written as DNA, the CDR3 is TGTGCCAGCAGCCCGGTCGGCGGGAAGTCCTACAATGAGCAGTTCTTC. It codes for CASSPVGGKSYNEQFF.

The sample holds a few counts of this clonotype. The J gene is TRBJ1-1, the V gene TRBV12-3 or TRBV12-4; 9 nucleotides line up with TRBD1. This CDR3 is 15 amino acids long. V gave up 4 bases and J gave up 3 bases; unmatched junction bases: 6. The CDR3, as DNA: TGTGCCAGCAGTTCTAGACAGGGGGTGGACACTGAAGCTTTCTTT. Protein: CASSSRQGVDTEAFF.

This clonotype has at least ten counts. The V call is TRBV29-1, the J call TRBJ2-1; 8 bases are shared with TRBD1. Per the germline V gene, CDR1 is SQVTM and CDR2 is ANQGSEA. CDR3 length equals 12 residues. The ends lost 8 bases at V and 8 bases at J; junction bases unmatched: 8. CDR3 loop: CSSAQGADEQFF. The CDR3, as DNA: TGCAGCTCCGCGCAGGGGGCGGATGAGCAGTTCTTC.

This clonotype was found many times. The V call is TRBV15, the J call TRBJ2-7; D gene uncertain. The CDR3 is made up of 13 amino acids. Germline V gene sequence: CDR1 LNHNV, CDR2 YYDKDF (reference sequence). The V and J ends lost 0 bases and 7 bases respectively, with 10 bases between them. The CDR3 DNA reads TGTGCCACCAGCAGAGAAGTCGATCGGGAGCAGTACTTC. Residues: CATSREVDREQYF.

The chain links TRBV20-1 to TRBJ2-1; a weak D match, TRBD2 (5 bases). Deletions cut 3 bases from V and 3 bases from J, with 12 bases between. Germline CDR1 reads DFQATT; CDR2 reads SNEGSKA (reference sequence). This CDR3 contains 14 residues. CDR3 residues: CSASSGCVYNEQFF. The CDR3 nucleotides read TGCAGTGCTAGCAGCGGATGTGTCTACAATGAGCAGTTCTTC.

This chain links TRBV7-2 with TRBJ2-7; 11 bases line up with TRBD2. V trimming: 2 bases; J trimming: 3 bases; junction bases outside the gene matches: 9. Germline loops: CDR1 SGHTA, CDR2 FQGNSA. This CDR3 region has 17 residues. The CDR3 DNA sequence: TGTGCCAGCAGCTTAAGGGGAGCTAGCGGGAGGTTCTACGAGCAGTACTTC. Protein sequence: CASSLRGASGRFYEQYF. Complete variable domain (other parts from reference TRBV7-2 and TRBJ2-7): GAGVSQSPSNKVTEKGKDVELRCDPISGHTALYWYRQSLGQGLEFLIYFQGNSAPDKSGLPSDRFSAERTGGSVSTLTIQRTQQEDSAVYLCASSLRGASGRFYEQYFGPGTRLTVT.

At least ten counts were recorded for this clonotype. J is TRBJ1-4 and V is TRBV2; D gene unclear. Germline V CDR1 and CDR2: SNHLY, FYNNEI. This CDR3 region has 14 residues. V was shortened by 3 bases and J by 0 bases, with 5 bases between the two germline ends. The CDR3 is CASSDQTTNEKLFF. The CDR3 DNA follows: TGTGCCAGCAGTGATCAGACAACTAATGAAAAACTGTTTTTT. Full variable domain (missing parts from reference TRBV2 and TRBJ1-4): EPEVTQTPSHQVTQMGQEVILRCVPISNHLYFYWYRQILGQKVEFLVSFYNNEISEKSEIFDDQFSVERPDGSNFTLKIRSTKLEDSAMYFCASSDQTTNEKLFFGSGTQLSVL.

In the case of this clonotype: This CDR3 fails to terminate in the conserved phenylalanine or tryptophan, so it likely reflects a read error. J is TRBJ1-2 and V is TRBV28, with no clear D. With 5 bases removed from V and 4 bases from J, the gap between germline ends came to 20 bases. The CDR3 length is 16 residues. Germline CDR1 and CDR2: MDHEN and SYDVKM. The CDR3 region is CASSPPGIFPFYGYTS. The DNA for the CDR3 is TGTGCCAGCAGTCCTCCCGGCATTTTCCCCTTCTATGGCTACACCTCC.